This T cell receptor beta chain was identified in a study of beta chain features in type 1 diabetes. General study points: TCRB CDR3 length was moderately but significantly reduced in all four CD4+ subsets of Type 1 diabetes patients. Naive, central memory and Treg TCRB repertoires appeared more alike in patients than in healthy donors. Among type 1 diabetes patients, VDJ junctions had fewer insertions and more deletions.

This clone has just a few counts. Its target is unknown. Per the germline V gene, CDR1 is MNHEY and CDR2 is SVGAGI. The V end lost 2 bases, the J end lost 9 bases, and 13 bases lay between the germline ends. The CDR3 consists of 13 residues. Sequencing targeted expressed TCRB transcripts, as all isolated RNA had been reverse transcribed. Assay: immunoSEQ multiplex PCR; the TCRdb copy retains only in-frame clones and omits some. The repertoire consists of 550,000 to 850,000 clones, with roughly an eighth occurring once and the leading ten covering about 0.02%. Only one heparinised blood draw was taken per donor, and its volume averaged about 116 mL. Sorted populations all had greater than 95% purity.

The receptor comes from a man aged 18-30 years with type 1 diabetes. The chain is built from TRBV6-5 and TRBJ2-5; D may be TRBD1 or TRBD2 (5 bases each). The sample consisted of naive CD4+ T cells from blood. CDR3 in DNA: TGTGCCAGCAGTTACGGGGGTAGAGGACCCCAGTACTTC. Amino acid sequence: CASSYGGRGPQYF.